The 10 T cell receptor beta chains listed next were all sequenced from one sample in a study of vaccination and CD4 T cells after COVID-19. These receptors are not linked to any known antigen. Stated time point: late sampling 161 to 241 days after vaccination in three convalescent patients. Sample treatment: approximately 9-day PBMC culture with coronavirus spike peptide pools or control peptides (ViraFEST assay). The Oncomine TCR Beta short-read assay was applied to DNA of cultured CD4+ T cells. TCRdb re-called the PCR reads through MiXCR, storing one row per CDR3 protein. This table has 25,000 to 30,000 distinct CDR3 sequences, 41% appearing once. The material was CD4+ T cells from blood, cultured in vitro, obtained about 7 months after SARS-CoV-2 vaccination. The source is a human donor who had recovered from COVID-19.

The chain uses TRBV7-8 and TRBJ2-5; D is unclear. V lost 2 bases and J 5 bases, leaving 12 bases between the germline ends. Germline V gives CDR1 SGHVS, CDR2 FQNEAQ. This CDR3 has 14 amino acids. CDR3 in DNA: TGTGCCAGCAGCTTAATTAATTCTAGGGAGACCCAGTACTTC. Amino acids: CASSLINSRETQYF. Combining the CDR3 with reference TRBV7-8 and TRBJ2-5 gives the whole variable domain GAGVSQSPRYKVAKRGQDVALRCDPISGHVSLFWYQQALGQGPEFLTYFQNEAQLDKSGLPSDRFFAERPEGSVSTLKIQRTQQEDSAVYLCASSLINSRETQYFGPGTRLLVL.

This clonotype has only a few counts. The gene calls are TRBV7-8 and TRBJ1-2; no clear D. Germline CDR1 is SGHVS and CDR2 is FQNEAQ. V lost 1 base, J lost 3 bases, and 12 bases lay in between. The CDR3 contains 15 residues. The CDR3 here is CASSLVLGADYGYTF. CDR3 DNA sequence: TGTGCCAGCAGCTTAGTATTAGGAGCGGACTATGGCTACACCTTC.

This clonotype has just a few counts. V and J are TRBV7-2 and TRBJ2-7; perhaps TRBD1 as D (6 bases). The germline gives CDR1 SGHTA, CDR2 FQGNSA. This CDR3 comprises 15 residues. Trimming stripped 5 bases from V and 4 bases from J, with 18 bases between. This CDR3 is CASSPRGTQEYEQYF. Here the CDR3 DNA reads TGTGCCAGCAGCCCAAGGGGGACCCAAGAATACGAGCAGTACTTC.

This chain uses TRBV5-1 with TRBJ2-5; 13 nucleotides match TRBD2. This CDR3 is 16 amino acids long. Trimming removed 4 bases from V and 1 base from J; junction bases left unmatched: 4. CDR1 is SGHRS and CDR2 is YFSETQ in the germline V gene. The CDR3 loop is CASSTGLAGTQETQYF. The CDR3, as DNA: TGCGCCAGCAGCACGGGACTAGCGGGGACCCAAGAGACCCAGTACTTC.

This clonotype showed up just once. The gene calls are TRBV20-1 and TRBJ2-3; D ambiguous. Trimming stripped 2 bases from V and 3 bases from J, with 15 bases between. Germline lookup yields CDR1 DFQATT and CDR2 SNEGSKA (reference sequence). The CDR3 consists of 15 residues. CDR3 amino acids: CSARFRLPETDTQYF. The DNA for the CDR3 is TGCAGTGCTAGATTCCGTCTCCCCGAGACAGATACGCAGTATTTT.

The chain recombines TRBV7-9 with TRBJ2-3; 8 nucleotides line up with TRBD2. The junction had 13 bases not matched to a gene; V was cut back by 8 bases and J by 6 bases. Germline V gene data show CDR1 as SEHNR and CDR2 as FQNEAQ (reference sequence). The CDR3 contains 15 residues. The chain's CDR3 is CASAQGSGSVDTQYF. The CDR3 nucleotides are TGTGCCAGCGCACAAGGGAGCGGGAGTGTCGATACGCAGTATTTT.

This chain joins TRBV6-5 and TRBJ2-5; either TRBD1 or TRBD2 may supply D (5 bases each). With 2 bases removed from V and 1 base from J, the gap between germline ends came to 14 bases. CDR1 and CDR2 from the germline V gene are MNHEY and SVGAGI. This CDR3 comprises 16 residues. The CDR3 nucleotides are TGTGCCAGCAGTTACGGGGCGGCAGGGACCCAAGAGACCCAGTACTTC. Its translation is CASSYGAAGTQETQYF.

The chain has TRBV7-8 and TRBJ2-5; TRBD2 is a possible D gene (6 bases). The CDR3 length is 15 residues. Germline-derived CDR1 and CDR2 are SGHVS and FQNEAQ. Deletions cut 5 bases from V and 2 bases from J, with 15 bases between. CDR3 region: CASSPGGVGQETQYF. The CDR3 DNA reads as TGTGCCAGCAGCCCCGGGGGAGTAGGGCAAGAGACCCAGTACTTC.

This chain connects TRBV19 to TRBJ2-3, with D possibly being TRBD1 (6 bases). The CDR3 runs 12 residues. V was cut by 10 bases and J by 8 bases, with 16 bases left in between. Germline V gene data show CDR1 as LNHDA and CDR2 as SQIVND (reference sequence). CDR3 nucleotides: TGTGCCACCGGACAGAGTGTGTCTACGCAGTATTTT. Translating it yields CATGQSVSTQYF.

V gene TRBV11-1 combines with J gene TRBJ2-1, with D unresolved. Trimming pared 1 base from V and 0 bases from J, leaving 10 bases between. The CDR3 is made up of 16 amino acids. Germline CDR1 SGHAT, CDR2 FQDESV (reference sequence). The CDR3 loop reads CASSLGLSSSYNEQFF. The CDR3, as DNA: TGTGCCAGCAGCTTAGGGCTTTCAAGCTCCTACAATGAGCAGTTCTTC.